This T cell receptor beta chain is from a study of blood T cell repertoires in COVID-19. Study overall: Researchers got acute and convalescent COVID-19 samples from the United States, Italy and Spain. PBMCs, B-cell-depleted T cells, or T cells provided the cDNA or gDNA that made up the material.

The CDR3 has 12 amino acids. V was pared by 5 bases and J by 0 bases, with 5 bases between. Germline V gene lookup returns CDR1 LGHNT and CDR2 FRNRAP. This clone showed up just once. In the study's own analysis: Reference gene primer amplification yielded estimated nucleated cell counts. Using immunoSEQ multiplex PCR, the repertoire was profiled, and TCRdb retains in-frame clones only, with some absent. V, J and clone size are taken as reported in that table, and D and trimming were inferred from the DNA itself. The sample holds some 130,000 clones, roughly 90% seen once. The source material was peripheral blood. The clonotype comes from a man aged 50 to 60 with active or convalescent COVID-19. The chain is built from TRBV12-5 and TRBJ2-7; D is ambiguous. The CDR3 loop is CASGRSSYEQYF. The DNA of the CDR3 is TGTGCTAGTGGTAGGAGCTCCTACGAGCAGTACTTC.